A selection of T cell receptor beta chains follows, all from one sample in a study of shared clonotypes between healthy human individuals. The table came from immunoSEQ multiplex PCR; TCRdb's copy has only in-frame clones and leaves some out. The sample holds around 2,000,000 clones; about 92% are singletons and the top ten take under 2%. Specimen: naive CD8+ T cells from PBMCs. All receptors come from a man aged 18 to 30 in good health. Some clones in this sample may be carry-over from other donors' samples. Both conserved end residues are trimmed from each CDR3.

14	TRBV7-8	TRBJ1-2	ASSPKAGGWGDGYT
13	TRBV21-1	TRBJ2-1	ASRLKGGPGNEQF
12	TRBV5-1	TRBJ2-2	ASSPVRQGGELF
14	TRBV4-3	TRBJ2-7	ASSEGTSGSGYEQY
11	TRBV28	TRBJ1-5	ASSLRRGQPQH
14	TRBV13	TRBJ2-2	ASSSLTGTNTGELF
15	TRBV11-2	TRBJ2-5	ASSNLGQGAPGETQY
11	TRBV9	TRBJ1-4	ASSVGLGEKLF
13	TRBV4-3	TRBJ1-4	ASSQGTGEREKLF
15	TRBV28	TRBJ1-5	ASSPLPETVSNQPQH
12	TRBV6-5	TRBJ2-7	ASSDRIGPYEQY
13	TRBV4-3	TRBJ1-4	ASSQDGAGNEKLF
12	TRBV6-1	TRBJ2-1	ASSVAGGPNEQF
12	TRBV9	TRBJ2-7	ASSPRASSYEQY
13	TRBV13	TRBJ1-2	ASSPTMGGNYGYT
11	TRBV27	TRBJ1-2	ASSFTGVGGYT
11	TRBV18	TRBJ2-5	ASSPGQLETQY
13	TRBV19	TRBJ1-2	ASSIDLETSSGYT
12	TRBV7-2	TRBJ1-5	ASSLGISNQPQH
13	TRBV28	TRBJ2-7	ASRYGTSNTYEQY
14	TRBV27	TRBJ2-1	ATLPGTSGSRYEQF
16	TRBV4-3	TRBJ1-1	ASSQEIWGGAPFTEAF
9	TRBV6-1	TRBJ1-4	ARHGREKLF
14	TRBV1	TRBJ2-1	TSSQEDPGSNNEQF
14	TRBV7-3	TRBJ2-1	ASSTLAGGPGNEQF
13	TRBV5-4	TRBJ2-5	ASSLTLASKETQY
13	TRBV7-8	TRBJ1-2	ASSRRGEANYGYT
10	TRBV9	TRBJ2-1	ASSATNNEQF
13	TRBV27	TRBJ2-7	ASSPQGTGGYEQY
13	TRBV15	TRBJ1-2	ATSPEGGPNYGYT
15	TRBV9	TRBJ2-1	ASSVAKELAGYNEQF
14	TRBV27	TRBJ2-2	ASSSPVWGQHRELF
12	TRBV27	TRBJ2-5	ASSSRTAKETQY
12	TRBV4-1	TRBJ1-5	ASSQDRTVKPQH
12	TRBV9	TRBJ2-7	ASSPLDRGNEQY
13	TRBV30	TRBJ2-7	AWSVRASLVYEQY
9	TRBV7-9	TRBJ2-1	ASSPAGEQF
11	TRBV28	TRBJ1-2	ASSFGGGDGYT
15	TRBV12-5	TRBJ2-2	ASGWTGGDRNTGELF
13	TRBV19	TRBJ1-2	ASSTSYGTGNGYT
13	TRBV9	TRBJ2-1	ASSVGSGAYNEQF
13	TRBV7-2	TRBJ1-3	ASSLGAGVGNTIY
13	TRBV27	TRBJ2-5	ASSPPDSSRETQY
12	TRBV5-6	TRBJ1-1	ASSLQGMNTEAF
9	TRBV20-1	TRBJ2-7	SAEGQGEQY
11	TRBV27	TRBJ2-2	ASTAGDTGELF
11	TRBV13	TRBJ2-7	ASTLAGGYEQY
14	TRBV5-4	TRBJ2-1	ASSHQGLAAYNEQF
11	TRBV6-1	TRBJ1-1	ASREDRGQEAF
12	TRBV11-2	TRBJ2-2	ASSLARTTGELF